This T cell receptor beta chain derives from a study of radiotherapy plus CTLA-4 blockade in lung cancer. Repertoires were generated with immunoSEQ multiplex PCR, while TCRdb's copy carries only in-frame clones and drops some. The sample shows 65,000 to 90,000 clones, over 75% of them seen only once. The V gene's germline CDR1 is LNHDA and CDR2 SQIVND (reference sequence). Trimming cost V 3 bases and J 3 bases, with 15 bases left between them. CDR3 size: 15 residues. The chain links TRBV19 to TRBJ2-7; D gene uncertain. The source is a human donor with non-small cell lung cancer that progressed on radiotherapy plus ipilimumab. Here the sequenced sample was peripheral blood, taken from a patient treated with radiotherapy plus ipilimumab. The CDR3 sequence: CASSIGAPRHYEQYF. CDR3 coding DNA: TGTGCCAGTAGTATTGGCGCTCCTAGGCACTACGAGCAGTACTTC.